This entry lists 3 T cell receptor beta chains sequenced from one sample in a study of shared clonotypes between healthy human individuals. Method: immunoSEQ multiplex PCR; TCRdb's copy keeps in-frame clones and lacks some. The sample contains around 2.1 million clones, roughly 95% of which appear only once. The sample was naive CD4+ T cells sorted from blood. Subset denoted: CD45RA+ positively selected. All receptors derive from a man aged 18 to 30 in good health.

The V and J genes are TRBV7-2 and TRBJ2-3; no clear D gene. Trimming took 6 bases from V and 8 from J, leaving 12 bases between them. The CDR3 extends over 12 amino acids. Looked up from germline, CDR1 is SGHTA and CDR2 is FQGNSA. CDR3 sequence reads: CASSSYASTQYF. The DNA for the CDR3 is TGTGCCAGCAGTTCCTACGCGAGTACGCAGTATTTT.

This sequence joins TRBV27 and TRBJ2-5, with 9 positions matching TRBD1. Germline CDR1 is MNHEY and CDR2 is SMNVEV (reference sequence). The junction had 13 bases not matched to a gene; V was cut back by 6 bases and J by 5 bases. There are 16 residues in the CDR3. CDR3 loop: CASRVRPDRGGETQYF. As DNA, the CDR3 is TGTGCCAGCAGGGTTAGACCGGACAGGGGCGGGGAGACCCAGTACTTC.

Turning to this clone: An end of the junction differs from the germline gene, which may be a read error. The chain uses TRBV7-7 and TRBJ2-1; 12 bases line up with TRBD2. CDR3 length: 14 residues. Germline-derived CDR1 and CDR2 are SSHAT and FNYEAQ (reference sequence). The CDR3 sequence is CASSLTSGSHEQFF. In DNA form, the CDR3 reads TGTGCTAGCAGCTTGACTAGCGGGAGCCATGAGCAGTTCTTC.